The entry that follows covers one TCR beta chain sequence. Its specificity is not known. This sample is part of a study of graft-versus-host responses after intestinal transplantation. Clones were read by immunoSEQ multiplex PCR, and TCRdb kept only the in-frame ones, dropping some. The sample yields 70,000 to 95,000 clones, 85% to 95% seen once. Looked up from germline, CDR1 is SGHNT and CDR2 is YENEEA. The CDR3 runs to 13 residues. The J segment lost 6 bases and the V segment lost 5 bases, leaving 3 bases of the junction unmatched. The chain couples TRBV11-3 to TRBJ2-3; 9 bases map to TRBD1. The receptor was derived from a human donor who was the organ donor for an intestinal transplant. The sample was unstimulated CD8+ T cells sorted from spleen or lymph node cells, taken before transplant. This CDR3 is CASSQTGGDTQYF. CDR3 nucleotide sequence: TGTGCCAGCAGCCAAACAGGGGGCGATACGCAGTATTTT.